This T cell receptor beta chain was captured by sequencing in a study of shared clonotypes between healthy human individuals. Study-wide background: For every donor, three CD4 naive, three CD4 memory, two CD8 naive and one CD8 memory plates were used.

The CDR3 extends over 12 amino acids. Germline V gives CDR1 GTSNPN, CDR2 SVGIG (reference sequence). The ends lost 5 bases at V and 1 base at J; junction bases unmatched: 0. Sequencing was performed with immunoSEQ multiplex PCR; in TCRdb, only in-frame clones are kept and a portion is missing. Here the sample spans about 1 million clones, about 75% being singletons. This sequence joins TRBV30 and TRBJ2-7; 9 nucleotides line up with TRBD1. The source is a man aged 18 to 29 in good health. What was sequenced was memory CD4+ T cells sorted from blood. Subset indicated: CD45RA-negative fraction. Written as DNA, the CDR3 is TGTGCCTGGGACAGGGGGTCCTACGAGCAGTACTTC. It translates to CAWDRGSYEQYF.